This passage covers 2 T cell receptor beta chains from one sample sequenced in a study of shared clonotypes between healthy human individuals. Terminally differentiated effector memory CD45RA+ cells were left out of the naive CD8 fraction, which was CD45RO-negative and positively selected for CCR7. Method: immunoSEQ multiplex PCR; TCRdb's copy keeps in-frame clones and lacks some. This sample has some 2,000,000 clones, with around 96% found just once. The sample consisted of naive CD8+ T cells sorted from blood. These receptors were collected from a man aged 18 to 30 in good health.

This chain's CDR3 is CASSARTVDGYTF. CDR3 nucleotide sequence: TGTGCCAGCAGCGCCAGGACAGTCGACGGCTACACCTTC. The V call is TRBV13, the J call TRBJ1-2; TRBD1 is a possible D gene (6 bases). The V gene lost 5 bases and the J gene lost 8 bases, with 15 bases spanning the gap. Germline V lookup: CDR1 PRHDT, CDR2 FYEKMQ (reference sequence). The CDR3 is made up of 13 amino acids.

The gene calls are TRBV14 and TRBJ2-7; D is ambiguous. V lost 0 bases and J 0 bases, leaving 12 bases between the germline ends. The germline CDR1 and CDR2 sequences are SGHDN and FVKESK. CDR3 length equals 16 residues. Here the CDR3 DNA reads TGTGCCAGCAGCCAAGAGGCAGAGGAGAGCTCCTACGAGCAGTACTTC. The encoded protein is CASSQEAEESSYEQYF.